This TCR beta chain derives from a study of metastatic and nonmetastatic thyroid tumors. Study-level information: The authors compared repertoires across blood and tumor or nodule tissue from malignant and benign thyroid patients. Study-level points and caveats: Reportedly, malignant thyroid tumors had significantly higher TCR beta diversity than benign nodules, in blood and tumor.

Methods used by the authors: The distant-metastasis classifier for papillary thyroid cancer was built from CDR3 differences across clinicopathological groups. TCRdb used MiXCR to call clones anew from the PCR reads. The V and J calls were determined by TCRdb, not by the authors. The sample has 22,000 or so clones, 22% seen once; the top ten hold roughly 12%. In its sample, this clone was seen many times. Its cognate antigen is unknown. This may come from a read error, since a much larger clone is one base off. In the same sample, other DNA sequences code for this CDR3. There are 12 residues in the CDR3. Trimming cost V 7 bases and J 8 bases, with 14 bases left between them. CDR1 is LGHDT and CDR2 is YNNKEL in the germline V gene (reference sequence). No patient received treatment before thyroid surgery.

The sequence was collected from a female donor with papillary thyroid cancer or a benign thyroid nodule (not recorded which). Some clones in this sample may be carry-over from other donors' samples. The material sequenced was tumor tissue. V is TRBV3-1 and J is TRBJ1-2; D not certain. CDR3 residues: CASTSLFGGYTF. DNA for the CDR3: TGTGCCAGCACCTCTCTTTTTGGAGGCTACACCTTC.